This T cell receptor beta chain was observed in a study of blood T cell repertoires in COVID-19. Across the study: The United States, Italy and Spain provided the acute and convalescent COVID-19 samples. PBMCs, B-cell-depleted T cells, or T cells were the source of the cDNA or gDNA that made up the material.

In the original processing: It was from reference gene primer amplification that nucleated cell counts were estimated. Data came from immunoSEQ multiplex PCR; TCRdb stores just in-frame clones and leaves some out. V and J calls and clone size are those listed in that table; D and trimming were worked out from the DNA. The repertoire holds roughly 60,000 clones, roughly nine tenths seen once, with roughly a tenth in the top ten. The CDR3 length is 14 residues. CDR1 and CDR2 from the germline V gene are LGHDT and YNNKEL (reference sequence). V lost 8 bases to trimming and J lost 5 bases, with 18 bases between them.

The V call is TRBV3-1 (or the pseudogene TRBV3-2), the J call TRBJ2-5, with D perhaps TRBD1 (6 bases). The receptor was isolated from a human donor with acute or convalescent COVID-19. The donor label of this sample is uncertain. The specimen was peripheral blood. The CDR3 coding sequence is TGTGCCAGCGCCCCGAGGGGGTTAAGCGAGACCCAGTACTTC. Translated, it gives CASAPRGLSETQYF.